This T cell receptor beta chain was sequenced during a study of T cell responses to AZD1222 COVID-19 vaccine. Germline CDR1 and CDR2: MNHNY and SVGAGI (reference sequence). With 6 bases removed from V and 4 bases from J, the gap between germline ends came to 20 bases. The CDR3 length is 16 residues. Study-wide results and caveats: A mostly white British donor set with more females was recruited, and clonal diversity was possibly underestimated. With dominance at 160-218 and 743-854, vaccine-associated CD4 TCRs spanned spike. Among AZD1222 vaccinees, only six or seven were seropositive at baseline.

Assay: immunoSEQ multiplex PCR; the TCRdb copy retains only in-frame clones and omits some. Here the sample spans 150,000 to 200,000 clones, around 85% being singletons. About this clone itself: Its antigen remains unidentified.

The sample here was peripheral blood, taken 28 days after the second AZD1222 dose. The TCR was taken from an adult who received the AZD1222 COVID-19 vaccine. The rearrangement links TRBV6-6 to TRBJ2-3; D may be TRBD1 or TRBD2 (6 bases each). This CDR3 is CASSPHGGLGADTQYF. CDR3 DNA sequence: TGTGCCAGCAGCCCCCATGGGGGGCTAGGGGCAGATACGCAGTATTTT.